The clone carrying this T cell receptor (beta chain) came up many times. The antigen remains undetermined. V gave up 6 bases and J gave up 1 base; unmatched junction bases: 6. CDR3 length equals 15 residues. Germline-derived CDR1 and CDR2 are KGHSH and LQKENI. Roughly 10 milliliters was the volume of peripheral blood drawn from each donor. The sample comes from a study of blood T cells in healthy people across ages. Study details: Template switching captured about one barcoded beta molecule per two T cells.

General observations from the study: Observed TCR beta diversity per million T cells went down as age went up. This fall followed a roughly linear course with age.

A sample-barcoded 5' primer and a J-beta primer mix were used in a second PCR of about 6 to 11 cycles. TCRdb recomputed calls from the 5' RACE reads with MiXCR, one row per CDR3 protein. Of some 730,000 distinct CDR3 sequences listed, over 20% were seen once; the top ten hold about 20%. This sequence joins TRBV18 and TRBJ2-3; TRBD1 matches at 8 bases. The sequence came from a man between 65 and 80 years old in good health. Material for sequencing was blood. In DNA, the CDR3 is TGTGCCAGCTCTTCCGGGACAGGAGGCACAGATACGCAGTATTTT. Its protein product is CASSSGTGGTDTQYF. The full variable domain, rest sourced from reference TRBV18 and TRBJ2-3, is NAGVMQNPRHLVRRRGQEARLRCSPMKGHSHVYWYRQLPEEGLKFMVYLQKENIIDESGMPKERFSAEFPKEGPSILRIQQVVRGDSAAYFCASSSGTGGTDTQYFGPGTRLTVL.